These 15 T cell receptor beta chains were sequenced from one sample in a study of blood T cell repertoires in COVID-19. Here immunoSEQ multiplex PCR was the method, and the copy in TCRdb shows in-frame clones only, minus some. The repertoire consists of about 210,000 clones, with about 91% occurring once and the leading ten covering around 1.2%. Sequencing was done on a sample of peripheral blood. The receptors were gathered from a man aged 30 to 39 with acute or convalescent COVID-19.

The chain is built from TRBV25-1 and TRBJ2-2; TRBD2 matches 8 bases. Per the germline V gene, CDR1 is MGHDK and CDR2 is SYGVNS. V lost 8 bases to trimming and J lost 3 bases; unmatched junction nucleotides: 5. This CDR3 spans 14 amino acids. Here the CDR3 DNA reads TGTGCCAGCTCCACTAGCGGCTACACCGGGGAGCTGTTTTTT. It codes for CASSTSGYTGELFF.

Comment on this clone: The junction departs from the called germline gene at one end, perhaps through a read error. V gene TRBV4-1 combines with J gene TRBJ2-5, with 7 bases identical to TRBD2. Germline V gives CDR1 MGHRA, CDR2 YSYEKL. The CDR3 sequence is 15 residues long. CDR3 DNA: TGCGCCAGCAGCCAGCTAGGACTAGGAGGAGAGACCCGGTACTTC. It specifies CASSQLGLGGETRYF.

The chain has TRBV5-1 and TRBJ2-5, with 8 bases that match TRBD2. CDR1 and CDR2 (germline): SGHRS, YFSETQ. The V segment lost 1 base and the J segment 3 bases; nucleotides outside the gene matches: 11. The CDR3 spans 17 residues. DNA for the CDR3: TGCGCCAGCAGCTTGTTTTCCAGCGGGGGACCAAAAGAGACCCAGTACTTC. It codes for CASSLFSSGGPKETQYF.

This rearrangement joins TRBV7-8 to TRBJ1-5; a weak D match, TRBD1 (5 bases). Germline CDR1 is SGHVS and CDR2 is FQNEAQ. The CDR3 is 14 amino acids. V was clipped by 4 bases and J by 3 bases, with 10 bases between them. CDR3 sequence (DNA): TGTGCCAGCAGCTCGACAGAGCCCAATCAGCCCCAGCATTTT. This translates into CASSSTEPNQPQHF.

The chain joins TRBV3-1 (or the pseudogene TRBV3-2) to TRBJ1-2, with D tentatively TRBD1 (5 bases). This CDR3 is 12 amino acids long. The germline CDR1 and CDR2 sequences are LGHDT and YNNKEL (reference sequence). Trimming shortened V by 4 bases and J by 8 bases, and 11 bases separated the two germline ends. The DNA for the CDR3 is TGTGCCAGCAGCCGGCAGGGATCCGGCTACACCTTC. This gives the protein CASSRQGSGYTF.

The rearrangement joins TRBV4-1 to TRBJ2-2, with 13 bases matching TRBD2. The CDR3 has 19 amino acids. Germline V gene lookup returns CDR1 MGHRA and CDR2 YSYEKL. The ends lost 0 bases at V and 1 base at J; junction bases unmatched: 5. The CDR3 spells CASSQDPRTSGGNTGELFF. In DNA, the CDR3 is TGCGCCAGCAGCCAAGATCCCCGGACTAGCGGGGGGAACACCGGGGAGCTGTTTTTT.

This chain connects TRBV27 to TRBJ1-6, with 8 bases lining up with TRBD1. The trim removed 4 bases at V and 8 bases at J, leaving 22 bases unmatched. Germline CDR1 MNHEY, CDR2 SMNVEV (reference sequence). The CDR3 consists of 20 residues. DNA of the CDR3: TGTGCCAGCAGTTCTCAATGGGACAGGTCTTCGTCTTGGGGGGATTCACCCCTCCACTTT. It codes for CASSSQWDRSSSWGDSPLHF.

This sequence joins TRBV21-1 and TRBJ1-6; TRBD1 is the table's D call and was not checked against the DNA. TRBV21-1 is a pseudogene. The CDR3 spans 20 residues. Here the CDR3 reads CASGNRVSPVDSSYNSPLHF. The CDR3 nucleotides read TGTGCCAGCGGCAACAGGGTTTCTCCGGTCGACAGCTCCTATAATTCACCCCTCCACTTT.

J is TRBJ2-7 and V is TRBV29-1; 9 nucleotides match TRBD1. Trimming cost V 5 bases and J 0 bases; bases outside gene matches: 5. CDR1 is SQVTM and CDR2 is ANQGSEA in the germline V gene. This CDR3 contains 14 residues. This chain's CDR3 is CSVKPGQGSYEQYF. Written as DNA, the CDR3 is TGCAGCGTTAAGCCGGGACAGGGCTCCTACGAGCAGTACTTC.

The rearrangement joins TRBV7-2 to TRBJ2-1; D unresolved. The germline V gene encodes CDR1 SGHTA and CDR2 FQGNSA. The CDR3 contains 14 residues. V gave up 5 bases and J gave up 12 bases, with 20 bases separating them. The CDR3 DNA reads TGTGCCAGCAGCCGCGAAGTGATCTCGCCTCGGCAGTTCTTC. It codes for CASSREVISPRQFF.

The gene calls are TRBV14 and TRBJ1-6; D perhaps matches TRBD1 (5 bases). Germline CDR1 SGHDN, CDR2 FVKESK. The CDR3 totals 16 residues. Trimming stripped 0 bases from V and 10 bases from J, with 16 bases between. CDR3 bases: TGTGCCAGCAGCCAAGAGTTTTGGGGGGTGAGGTCACCCCTCCACTTT. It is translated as CASSQEFWGVRSPLHF.

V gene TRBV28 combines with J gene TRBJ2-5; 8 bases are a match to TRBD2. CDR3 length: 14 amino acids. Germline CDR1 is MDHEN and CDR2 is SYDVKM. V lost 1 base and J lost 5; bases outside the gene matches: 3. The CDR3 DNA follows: TGTGCCAGCAGTTTATCACTAGCGGCGGAGACCCAGTACTTC. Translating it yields CASSLSLAAETQYF.

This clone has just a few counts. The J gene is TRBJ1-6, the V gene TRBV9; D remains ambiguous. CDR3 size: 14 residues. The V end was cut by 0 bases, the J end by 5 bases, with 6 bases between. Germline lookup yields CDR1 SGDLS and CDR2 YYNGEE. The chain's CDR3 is CASSVGGDNSPLHF. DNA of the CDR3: TGTGCCAGCAGCGTAGGGGGAGATAATTCACCCCTCCACTTT.

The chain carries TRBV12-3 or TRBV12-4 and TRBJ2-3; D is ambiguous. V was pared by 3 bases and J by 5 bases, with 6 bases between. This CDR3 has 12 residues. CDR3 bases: TGTGCCAGCAGTTTGCGAGGAGATACGCAGTATTTT. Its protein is CASSLRGDTQYF.

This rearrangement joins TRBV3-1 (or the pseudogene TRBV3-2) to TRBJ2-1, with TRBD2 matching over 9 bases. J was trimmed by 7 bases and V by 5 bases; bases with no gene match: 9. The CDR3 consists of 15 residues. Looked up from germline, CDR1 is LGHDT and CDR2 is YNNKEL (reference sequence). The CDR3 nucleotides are TGTGCCAGCAGCTCCGGAGCGGGGGGACGGAATGAGCAGTTCTTC. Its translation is CASSSGAGGRNEQFF.